The TCR beta chain described here comes from a study of T cell repertoires in cytomegalovirus infection. Study overall: TCR beta signatures that were public indicated CMV infection and matching HLA type. Study-level findings and limits: Public TCR beta family frequency separated CMV-and-HLA carriers, including in an independent cohort. Clonotype analysis showed dominance of the ex vivo response by HLA-C-restricted CMV-specific TCR beta clonotypes.

This clonotype was detected a few times. Its antigen is as yet unknown. TCRdb ran MiXCR on the reads and lists one entry per CDR3 protein. In the table there are some 350,000 distinct CDR3 sequences, 15% to 20% of which are singletons. Germline lookup yields CDR1 MNHNS and CDR2 SASEGT. The CDR3 loop spans 13 amino acids. V shed 5 bases and J shed 4 bases, with 12 bases lying between them. The sequencing input was PBMCs. The chain employs TRBV6-1 and TRBJ2-7; D is perhaps TRBD2 (5 bases). The origin of this receptor is a human donor in good health (CMV status not recorded). Some clones in this sample may be carry-over from other donors' samples. The CDR3 is CASSPRSGYEQYF. The CDR3 nucleotides are TGTGCCAGCAGTCCCCGATCGGGGTACGAGCAGTACTTC.